This T cell receptor (beta chain) comes out of a study of shared clonotypes between healthy human individuals. The count of this clone is one. Assay used: immunoSEQ multiplex PCR; TCRdb lists only in-frame clones, some missing. The sample lists some 1,400,000 clones, around 97% seen once, with over 1% in the top ten. Germline V gene data show CDR1 as DFQATT and CDR2 as SNEGSKA (reference sequence). The CDR3 length is 11 residues. Sequenced: naive CD4+ T cells sorted from blood. Specified subset: CD45RA+ positively selected. The origin of this receptor is a man in his thirties or forties in good health. The chain recombines TRBV20-1 with TRBJ2-7, with D perhaps matching TRBD1 or TRBD2 (5 bases each). This chain's CDR3 is CRMGRIYEQYF. CDR3 nucleotide sequence: TGCAGAATGGGACGGATTTACGAGCAGTACTTC.